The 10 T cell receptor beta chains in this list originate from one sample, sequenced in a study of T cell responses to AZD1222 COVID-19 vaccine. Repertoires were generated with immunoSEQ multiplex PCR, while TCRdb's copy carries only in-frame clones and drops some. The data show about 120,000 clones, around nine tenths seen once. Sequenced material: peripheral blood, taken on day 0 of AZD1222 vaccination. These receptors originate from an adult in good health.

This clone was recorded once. The CDR3 spells CASGRQGSSYNSPLHF. The CDR3 DNA reads as TGTGCCAGCGGACGACAGGGGAGCTCCTATAATTCACCCCTCCACTTT. The chain has TRBV7-9 and TRBJ1-6; 8 nucleotides match TRBD1. Germline trimming cut 8 bases from V and 0 bases from J; bases unmatched to any gene: 6. The germline V gene encodes CDR1 SEHNR and CDR2 FQNEAQ (reference sequence). The CDR3 consists of 16 residues.

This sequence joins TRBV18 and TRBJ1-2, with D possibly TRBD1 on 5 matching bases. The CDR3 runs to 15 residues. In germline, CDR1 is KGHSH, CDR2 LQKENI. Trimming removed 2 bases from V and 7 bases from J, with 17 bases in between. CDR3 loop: CASSPRDAGPIGYTF. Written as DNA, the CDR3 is TGTGCCAGCTCACCAAGGGACGCGGGCCCTATTGGCTACACCTTC.

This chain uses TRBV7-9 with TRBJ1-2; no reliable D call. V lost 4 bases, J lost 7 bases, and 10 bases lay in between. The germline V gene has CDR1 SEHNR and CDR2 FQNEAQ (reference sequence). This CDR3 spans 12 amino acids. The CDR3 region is CASSSGLVGYTF. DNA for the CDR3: TGTGCCAGCAGCTCAGGTTTGGTTGGCTACACCTTC.

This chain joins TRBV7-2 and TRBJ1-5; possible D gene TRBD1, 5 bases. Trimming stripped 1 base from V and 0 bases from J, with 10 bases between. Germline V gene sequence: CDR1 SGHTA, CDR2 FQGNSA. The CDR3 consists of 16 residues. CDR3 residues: CASSLEVGGSNQPQHF. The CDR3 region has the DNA TGTGCCAGCAGCTTAGAGGTGGGGGGTAGCAATCAGCCCCAGCATTTT.

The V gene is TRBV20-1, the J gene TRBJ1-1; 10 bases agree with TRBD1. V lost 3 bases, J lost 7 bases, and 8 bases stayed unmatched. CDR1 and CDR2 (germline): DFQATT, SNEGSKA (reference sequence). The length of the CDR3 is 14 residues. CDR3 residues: CSASSRQGAGEAFF. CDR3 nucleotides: TGCAGTGCTAGTTCTAGACAGGGGGCGGGTGAAGCTTTCTTT.

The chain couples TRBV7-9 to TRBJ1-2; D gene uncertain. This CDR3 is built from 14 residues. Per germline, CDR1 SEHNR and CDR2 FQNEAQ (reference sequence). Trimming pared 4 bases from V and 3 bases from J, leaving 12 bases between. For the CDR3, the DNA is TGTGCCAGCAGCTATTTCGACGGAGACTATGGCTACACCTTC. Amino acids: CASSYFDGDYGYTF.

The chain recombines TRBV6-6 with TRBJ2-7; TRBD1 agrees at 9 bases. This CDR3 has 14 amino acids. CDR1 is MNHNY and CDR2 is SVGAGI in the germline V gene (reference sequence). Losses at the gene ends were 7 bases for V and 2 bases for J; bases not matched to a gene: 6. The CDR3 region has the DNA TGTGCCAGCACGGGGGACAGGGTGGCCTACGAGCAGTACTTC. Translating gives CASTGDRVAYEQYF.

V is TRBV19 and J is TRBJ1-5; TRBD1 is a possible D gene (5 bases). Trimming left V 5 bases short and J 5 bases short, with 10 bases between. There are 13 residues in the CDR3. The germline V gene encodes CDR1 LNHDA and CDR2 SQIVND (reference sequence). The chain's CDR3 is CASSVTVDQPQHF. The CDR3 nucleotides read TGTGCCAGTAGTGTGACAGTTGATCAGCCCCAGCATTTT.

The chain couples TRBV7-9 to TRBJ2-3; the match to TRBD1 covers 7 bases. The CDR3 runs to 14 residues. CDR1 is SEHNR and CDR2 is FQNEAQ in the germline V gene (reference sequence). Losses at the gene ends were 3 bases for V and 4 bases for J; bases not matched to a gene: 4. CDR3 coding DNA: TGTGCCAGCAGCTTCGACAGGGCTCCAGATACGCAGTATTTT. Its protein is CASSFDRAPDTQYF.

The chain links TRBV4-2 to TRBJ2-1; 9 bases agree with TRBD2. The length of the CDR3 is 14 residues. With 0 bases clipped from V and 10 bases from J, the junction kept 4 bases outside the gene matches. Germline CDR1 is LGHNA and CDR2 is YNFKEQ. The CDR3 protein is CASSQERGGREQFF. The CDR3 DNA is TGTGCCAGCAGCCAAGAGCGGGGGGGCCGCGAGCAGTTCTTC.